This TCR beta chain was retrieved from a study of beta chain features in type 1 diabetes. Of the isolated RNA, all was reverse transcribed, and so the sequenced material was expressed TCRB transcripts. Several million reads was the average for naive, central memory and regulatory T cell samples. Data came from immunoSEQ multiplex PCR; TCRdb stores just in-frame clones and leaves some out. The sample yields a few hundred thousand clones, about 14% seen once. The study's findings and limits: The study found fewer insertions and more deletions at VDJ junctions in type 1 diabetes patients. A moderate, significant TCRB CDR3 shortening appeared in type 1 diabetes across four CD4+ subsets. Short templates might get an advantage during PCR, and this would be equal in patients and controls.

Regarding this clone: What it binds is not known.

It was via CD45RO/CCR7/CD25/CD127/CD95/CD27 that CD4+ naive, central memory, regulatory and stem cell-like memory cells were sorted. Trimming removed 6 bases from V and 6 bases from J, with 6 bases in between. The CDR3 covers 11 residues. The germline V gene has CDR1 ENHRY and CDR2 SYGVKD. The sample consisted of naive CD4+ T cells from blood. The V and J genes are TRBV10-3 and TRBJ2-1; D perhaps matches TRBD1 (5 bases). The clonotype originates from a man younger than 45 with type 1 diabetes. CDR3 sequence reads: CAIRTVNEQFF. CDR3 sequence (DNA): TGTGCCATCAGGACAGTCAATGAGCAGTTCTTC.